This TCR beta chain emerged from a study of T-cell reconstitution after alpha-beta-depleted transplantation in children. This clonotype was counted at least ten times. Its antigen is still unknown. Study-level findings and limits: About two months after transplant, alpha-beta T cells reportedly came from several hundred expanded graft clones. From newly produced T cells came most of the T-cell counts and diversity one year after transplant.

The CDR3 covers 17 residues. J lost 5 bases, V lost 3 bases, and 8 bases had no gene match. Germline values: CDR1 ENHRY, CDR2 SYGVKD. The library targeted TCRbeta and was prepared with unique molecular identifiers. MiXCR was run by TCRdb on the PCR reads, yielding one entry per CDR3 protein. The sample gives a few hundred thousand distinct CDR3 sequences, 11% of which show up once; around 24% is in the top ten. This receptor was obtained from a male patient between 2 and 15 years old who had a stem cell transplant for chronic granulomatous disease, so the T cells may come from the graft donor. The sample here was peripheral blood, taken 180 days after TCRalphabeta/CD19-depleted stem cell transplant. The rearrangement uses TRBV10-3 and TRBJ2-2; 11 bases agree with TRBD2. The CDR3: CAISEPTSGSLTGELFF. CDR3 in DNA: TGTGCCATCAGTGAACCTACTAGCGGGAGTCTTACCGGGGAGCTGTTTTTT.